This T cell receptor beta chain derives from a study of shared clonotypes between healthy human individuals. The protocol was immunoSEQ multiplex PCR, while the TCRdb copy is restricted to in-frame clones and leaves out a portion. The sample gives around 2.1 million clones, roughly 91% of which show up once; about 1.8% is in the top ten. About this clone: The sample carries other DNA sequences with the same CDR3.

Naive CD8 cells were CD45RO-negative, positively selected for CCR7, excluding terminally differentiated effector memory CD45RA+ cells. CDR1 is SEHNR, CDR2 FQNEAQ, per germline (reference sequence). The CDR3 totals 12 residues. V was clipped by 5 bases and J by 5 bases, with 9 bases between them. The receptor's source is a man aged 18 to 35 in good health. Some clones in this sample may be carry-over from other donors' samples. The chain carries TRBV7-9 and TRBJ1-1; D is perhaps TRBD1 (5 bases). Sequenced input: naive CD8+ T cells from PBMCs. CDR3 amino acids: CASSPGGTEAFF. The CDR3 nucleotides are TGTGCCAGCAGCCCCGGGGGAACTGAAGCTTTCTTT.